Listed below are T cell receptor beta chains from one sample, sequenced in a study of blood T cell repertoires in COVID-19. The method was immunoSEQ multiplex PCR; TCRdb's version includes in-frame clones alone and lacks a portion of them. In the table there are around 190,000 clones, approximately 86% of which are singletons. The sequenced material came from PBMCs or T cells enriched from blood (not recorded which). These receptors came from a man aged 18 to 35 with acute COVID-19. The CDR3 runs from the conserved cysteine through the conserved F or W. The order of the fields is clone size, V gene, J gene, D gene, CDR3 DNA, CDR3 protein. D genes are given only for firm matches. Clone size appears in some rows only: once, few, many, or a class for an expanded clone.

>.|TRBV5-1|TRBJ2-7|TRBD2
TGCGCCAGCAGCTGGGTAGCGGGAGAAGGAGAGCAGTACTTC
CASSWVAGEGEQYF
>.|TRBV6-5|TRBJ1-2|TRBD1
TGTGCCAGCAGTTCCCAATCACACGACAGGGGTGGTGGCTACACCTTC
CASSSQSHDRGGGYTF
>.|TRBV28|TRBJ1-6|TRBD1
TGTGCCAGCAGAGCAAGGACAGGGGGCTCTAATTCACCCCTCCACTTT
CASRARTGGSNSPLHF
>once|TRBV30|TRBJ2-2|TRBD2
TGTGCCTGGAGTGCCCCCGGGGGGGGGAACACCGGGGAGCTGTTTTTT
CAWSAPGGGNTGELFF
>.|TRBV7-3|TRBJ2-1|.
TGTGCCAGCAGCCTGGATAGCGAGTCCTACAATGAGCAGTTCTTC
CASSLDSESYNEQFF
>.|TRBV11-3|TRBJ2-1|TRBD2
TGTGCCAGCAGCTTAGATAACAGCGGGAGCCCCCTCAATGAGCAGTTCTTC
CASSLDNSGSPLNEQFF
>.|TRBV6-4|TRBJ2-1|.
TGTGCCAGCAGTGACGAGGCTAGTCGCGGCAATGAGCAGTTCTTC
CASSDEASRGNEQFF
>.|TRBV28|TRBJ2-1|TRBD2
TGTGCCAGCAGTTCCCGTCTAGCGGTTTACAATGAGCAGTTCTTC
CASSSRLAVYNEQFF
>.|TRBV18|TRBJ1-1|.
TGTGCCAGCTCCCTCAAAGGGGCAGGAACTGAAGCTTTCTTT
CASSLKGAGTEAFF
>.|TRBV14|TRBJ2-7|.
TGTGCCAGCAGCCAAGGCCTTACTTCCGAGCAGTACTTC
CASSQGLTSEQYF
>.|TRBV7-6|TRBJ1-6|TRBD1
TGTGCCAGCAGCTTACAACCGGGACAGGGAATTTCACCCCTCCACTTT
CASSLQPGQGISPLHF
>.|TRBV4-1|TRBJ1-2|.
TGCGCCAGCAGCCAAGGCTCGGGGGGACTAGCATCCGGCTACACCTTC
CASSQGSGGLASGYTF
>.|TRBV28|TRBJ2-7|.
TGTGCCAGCAGTTTATTCCAGGGTTACGAGCAGTACTTC
CASSLFQGYEQYF
>.|TRBV11-2|TRBJ1-5|TRBD1
TGTGCCAGCAGCGGGACAGGGCCCCATCAGCCCCAGCATTTT
CASSGTGPHQPQHF
>once|TRBV30|TRBJ2-1|.
TGTGCCTTCACAGAAAGTGCTATTATCAATGAGCAGTTCTTC
CAFTESAIINEQFF
>.|TRBV28|TRBJ2-5|.
TGTGCCAGCTCCCGCTACACCCCAGGGGAGACCCAGTACTTC
CASSRYTPGETQYF
>.|TRBV19|TRBJ2-1|TRBD1
TGTGCCAGTAGTCCACTGACAGGGGCCCCGTTTTACAATGAGCAGTTCTTC
CASSPLTGAPFYNEQFF
>.|TRBV18|TRBJ2-7|.
TGTGCCAGCTCGTCCTACAGGGACGGCTCCTACGAGCAGTACTTC
CASSSYRDGSYEQYF
>.|TRBV2|TRBJ2-5|TRBD2
TGTGCCAGCAGTGAGCCTAGCGGAACCAAAGAGACCCAGTACTTC
CASSEPSGTKETQYF
>.|TRBV3-1/TRBV3-2|TRBJ2-1|.
TGTGCCAGCAGCCCCAGAGGCTCCTACAATGAGCAGTTCTTC
CASSPRGSYNEQFF
>.|TRBV3-1/TRBV3-2|TRBJ2-7|.
TGTGCCAGCATCCAAGCGAATCAGGTCTCCTACGAGCAGTACTTC
CASIQANQVSYEQYF
>.|TRBV28|TRBJ2-7|TRBD1
TGTGCCAGCAGTCCGACAGGGGGTGCCTACGAGCAGTACTTC
CASSPTGGAYEQYF
>.|TRBV28|TRBJ1-2|.
TGTGCCAGCAGCTCCGGTTGGCCAGGGGCGTCCCACTATGGCTACACCTTC
CASSSGWPGASHYGYTF